Listed below are T cell receptor beta chains from one sample, sequenced in a study of T cell repertoires in cytomegalovirus infection. TCRdb reprocessed the reads via MiXCR and lists one record per CDR3 protein. The sample has about 240,000 distinct CDR3 sequences, over 9% seen once. Sequenced material: PBMCs. The receptors shown here come from a human donor in good health (CMV status not recorded). Some clones in this sample may be carry-over from other donors' samples. Both conserved end residues are part of each CDR3. The D gene is left open where the match is weak. Expanded clones are given a class, and other clones once, few, many or no size at all.

CDR3nt,CDR3aa,abundance,len,v_gene,d_gene,j_gene
TGTGCCAGCAGCCGTAGCGGGGTCACAGATACGCAGTATTTT,CASSRSGVTDTQYF,many,14,TRBV12-3/TRBV12-4,TRBD2,TRBJ2-3
TGCGCCAGCAGCTATGACAGGGGCCGTTATAACGAGCAGTACTTC,CASSYDRGRYNEQYF,.,15,TRBV5-1,TRBD1,TRBJ2-7
TGTGCCACCGGGACAGGGAACTATGGCTACACCTTC,CATGTGNYGYTF,many,12,TRBV28,TRBD1,TRBJ1-2
TGTGCCATCAGTGAGCCGGGAGGGTATGGCTACACCTTC,CAISEPGGYGYTF,few,13,TRBV10-3,.,TRBJ1-2
TGTGCCAGCAGCCACGACCCCTGGGGAGGCAATCAGCCCCAGCATTTT,CASSHDPWGGNQPQHF,many,16,TRBV7-8,.,TRBJ1-5
TGCAGCGTTGCGGGGAAAAACATTCAGTACTTC,CSVAGKNIQYF,few,11,TRBV29-1,.,TRBJ2-4
TGTGCCATCAGTTCGAGCGGGGGTGCTTCAGATACGCAGTATTTT,CAISSSGGASDTQYF,many,15,TRBV10-3,TRBD2,TRBJ2-3
TGCAGTGCCGCCAAAGGGCATGGCTACACCTTC,CSAAKGHGYTF,few,11,TRBV20-1,.,TRBJ1-2
TGTGCCAGCAGCCCCTGGGGGAGGCTCTGGGTTCTCTTT,CASSPWGRLWVLF,.,13,TRBV28,.,TRBJ1-1
TGTGCCAGCAGCTTATCCGGGGGGGCCCACAATGAGCAGTTCTTC,CASSLSGGAHNEQFF,many,15,TRBV7-2,TRBD2,TRBJ2-1
TGTGCCAGCAGTGTCGGGGGAACTGAAGCTTTCTTT,CASSVGGTEAFF,many,12,TRBV6-1,.,TRBJ1-1
TGTGCCAGCAGCTTAGAGGGACAAGCGAACACCGGGGAGCTGTTTTTT,CASSLEGQANTGELFF,many,16,TRBV7-2,.,TRBJ2-2
TGCAGCGTTGAAGTGGGACGGATCTATGGCTACACCTTC,CSVEVGRIYGYTF,few,13,TRBV29-1,.,TRBJ1-2
TGCGCCAGCAGCGTACTAGCGGGGGGGCCGAATGAGCAGTTCTTC,CASSVLAGGPNEQFF,few,15,TRBV5-1,TRBD2,TRBJ2-1
TGTGCCAGCACCACTTCAGCAGAGACCCAGTACTTC,CASTTSAETQYF,many,12,TRBV6-2/TRBV6-3,.,TRBJ2-5
TGTGCCAGCAGCGAAGACAACAGGGGAAACACTGAAGCTTTCTTT,CASSEDNRGNTEAFF,many,15,TRBV7-2,TRBD1,TRBJ1-1
TGTGCCAGCAGCCTCGGGGGGGGGGGGGGGTACAATGAGCAGTTCTTC,CASSLGGGGGYNEQFF,.,16,TRBV7-2,TRBD2,TRBJ2-1
TGTGCCAGTAGTACCCGCACCCCGGCACATGGAGCCATTGGGGAGCAGTACTTC,CASSTRTPAHGAIGEQYF,many,18,TRBV19,.,TRBJ2-7
TGCAGCGCTCGAGTTGAAAGTGAGCAGTTCTTC,CSARVESEQFF,.,11,TRBV29-1,.,TRBJ2-1
TGTGCCAGCAGCTTAGGGCTAGCGGGAGGCGACAATGAGCAGTTCTTC,CASSLGLAGGDNEQFF,many,16,TRBV7-2,TRBD2,TRBJ2-1
TGCAGCGTTGAAGAGGTAGTTTACACCTTC,CSVEEVVYTF,.,10,TRBV29-1,.,TRBJ1-2
TGTGCCAGCACCTTCCGGTCGGCGGGAGGGCCGGGTAATGAGCAGTTCTTC,CASTFRSAGGPGNEQFF,once,17,TRBV11-3,TRBD2,TRBJ2-1
TGTGCCAGCAGCCAAGATGGACTAGCCTACGAGCAGTACTTC,CASSQDGLAYEQYF,.,14,TRBV4-2,TRBD2,TRBJ2-7
TGCAGTGCTAGAAATCAACTCCCGGGACCCGAATATAACTATGGCTACACCTTC,CSARNQLPGPEYNYGYTF,.,18,TRBV20-1,.,TRBJ1-2
TGTGCCAGCAGTTTAGATTCGGAGACCGACGAGCAGTACTTC,CASSLDSETDEQYF,many,14,TRBV12-3/TRBV12-4,.,TRBJ2-7
TGCAGCGTTCGGGAGAGGGGCCAAGAGACCCAGTACTTC,CSVRERGQETQYF,.,13,TRBV29-1,.,TRBJ2-5
TGTGCCAGCAGTTACCTCAATGAGCAGTTCTTC,CASSYLNEQFF,many,11,TRBV6-2/TRBV6-3,.,TRBJ2-1
TGCAGCGTTGAAGGGTTGGCAGGGATGGGTGAGCAGTTCTTC,CSVEGLAGMGEQFF,.,14,TRBV29-1,.,TRBJ2-1
TGTGCCAGCGGAGGACGGGGGGTAAACACCGGGGAGCTGTTTTTT,CASGGRGVNTGELFF,.,15,TRBV7-4,TRBD2,TRBJ2-2
TGTGCCAGCAGCTTGGCGGCGGACAATGAGCAGTTCTTC,CASSLAADNEQFF,many,13,TRBV7-2,.,TRBJ2-1
TGTGCCAGCAGGGGACAGGGGGCAAATGAGCAGTTCTTC,CASRGQGANEQFF,many,13,TRBV2,TRBD1,TRBJ2-1
TGCAGTGCTATGACAGGGGGCAATCAGCCCCAGCATTTT,CSAMTGGNQPQHF,.,13,TRBV20-1,TRBD1,TRBJ1-5
TGTGCCAGTAGTAAGGACAGGTTATCCGGAGAGCAGTTCTTC,CASSKDRLSGEQFF,.,14,TRBV19,TRBD1,TRBJ2-1
TGTGCCAGCAGCCCTTTGTCTAGCGCATCAGATACGCAGTATTTT,CASSPLSSASDTQYF,.,15,TRBV7-2,.,TRBJ2-3
TGTGCCAGCAGCCAAGTAGAGACAGCAGCAGATACGCAGTATTTT,CASSQVETAADTQYF,.,15,TRBV3-1,.,TRBJ2-3
TGTGCCAGCAGTTTACGCAGATATCAGCCCCAGCATTTT,CASSLRRYQPQHF,many,13,TRBV27,.,TRBJ1-5
TGTGCCAGCAGCAAGACAGCTAGCAATCAGCCCCAGCATTTT,CASSKTASNQPQHF,few,14,TRBV6-2/TRBV6-3,.,TRBJ1-5
TGTGCCACCAGCAGAGATTCCGGGAACACTGAAGCTTTCTTT,CATSRDSGNTEAFF,.,14,TRBV15,.,TRBJ1-1
TGTGCCAGCACCTTGGGGACAGGGGGCCGCGAGACCCAGTACTTC,CASTLGTGGRETQYF,many,15,TRBV12-3/TRBV12-4,TRBD1,TRBJ2-5
TGTGCCAGCAGCCAAATACGGGACAGTGCCTCTGGGGCCAACGTCCTGACTTTC,CASSQIRDSASGANVLTF,few,18,TRBV14,TRBD1,TRBJ2-6
TGTGCCAGCAGCCCCCCTCGCAGGTTGAACACCGGGGAGCTGTTTTTT,CASSPPRRLNTGELFF,few,16,TRBV6-2/TRBV6-3,.,TRBJ2-2
TGTGCCAGTAGTCTGGCGATCTCGTCGGGACCCTACGAGCAGTACTTC,CASSLAISSGPYEQYF,few,16,TRBV19,.,TRBJ2-7
TGTGCCAGCAGCTGGGCAGGGAACACTGAAGCTTTCTTT,CASSWAGNTEAFF,many,13,TRBV7-2,.,TRBJ1-1
TGTGCCAGTAGTATTGGGCAGGGCGCGAACACCGGGGAGCTGTTTTTT,CASSIGQGANTGELFF,many,16,TRBV19,.,TRBJ2-2
TGTGCCAGCAGCCTCCAACAGGGGGCATACACTGAAGCTTTCTTT,CASSLQQGAYTEAFF,many,15,TRBV7-2,TRBD1,TRBJ1-1
TGTGCCAGCAGTTTGAGCCCGGCGAGCTATGGCTACACCTTC,CASSLSPASYGYTF,.,14,TRBV28,.,TRBJ1-2
TGTGCCAGCAGCAATGAAAATCAGCCCCAGCATTTT,CASSNENQPQHF,many,12,TRBV7-8,.,TRBJ1-5
TGTGCCAGCAGCTTAAACGGGGGGAGTGAGACCCAGTACTTC,CASSLNGGSETQYF,many,14,TRBV7-2,TRBD2,TRBJ2-5
TGCAGTGCTAGGGAGACAGGGGATCAGCCCCAGCATTTT,CSARETGDQPQHF,few,13,TRBV20-1,TRBD1,TRBJ1-5
TGTGCCAGCAGTTTCCGGGCCCCCTACAATGAGCAGTTCTTC,CASSFRAPYNEQFF,many,14,TRBV6-5,.,TRBJ2-1
TGCAGTGCTAGAGATCCCCGGACTAGCAGGAGTCCACAAGAGACCCAGTACTTC,CSARDPRTSRSPQETQYF,.,18,TRBV20-1,TRBD2,TRBJ2-5
TGTGCCTGGAGCCTCTCGGGACAGGGGGCCTCGGGCTATGGCTACACCTTC,CAWSLSGQGASGYGYTF,.,17,TRBV30,TRBD1,TRBJ1-2
TGTGCCAGCAGCGGGGGGGGACAGGTGGCCTCTGGAAACACCATATATTTT,CASSGGGQVASGNTIYF,few,17,TRBV28,TRBD1,TRBJ1-3
TGCGCCAGCAGCCAAGTTGTCAGGAACACTGAAGCTTTCTTT,CASSQVVRNTEAFF,.,14,TRBV4-3,.,TRBJ1-1
TGTGCCAGCAGCTTAGGTGGGGGACAGGGTGGCAATCAGCCCCAGCATTTT,CASSLGGGQGGNQPQHF,many,17,TRBV7-9,TRBD1,TRBJ1-5
TGTGCCAGCAGCTTAGCATCTGCCGTGGCTGAGGGGTTCTTC,CASSLASAVAEGFF,.,14,TRBV7-9,.,TRBJ2-1
TGTGCCAGCAGCTTAATTGCAGGGAACACTGAAGCTTTCTTT,CASSLIAGNTEAFF,.,14,TRBV7-3,.,TRBJ1-1
TGTGCCAGCAGCGTAGGGGATACAGGGTCTGGAAACACCATATATTTT,CASSVGDTGSGNTIYF,many,16,TRBV7-2,.,TRBJ1-3
TGCAGCGTTGAAGAGGGGGGGACAGATACGCAGTATTTT,CSVEEGGTDTQYF,many,13,TRBV29-1,TRBD2,TRBJ2-3